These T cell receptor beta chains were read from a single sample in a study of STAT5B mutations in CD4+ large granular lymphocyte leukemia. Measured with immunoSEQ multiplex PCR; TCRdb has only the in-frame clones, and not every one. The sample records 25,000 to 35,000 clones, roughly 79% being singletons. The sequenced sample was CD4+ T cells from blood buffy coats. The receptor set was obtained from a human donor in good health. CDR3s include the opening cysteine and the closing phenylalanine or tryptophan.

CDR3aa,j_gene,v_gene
CASSKNRAEAFF,TRBJ1-1,TRBV6-5
CASSPGGAPGNQPQHF,TRBJ1-5,TRBV27
CASIGVGTVSYNEQFF,TRBJ2-1,TRBV28
CAWSVQDSYGYTF,TRBJ1-2,TRBV30
CASSGQANQPQHF,TRBJ1-5,TRBV10-1
CASKRTGGVSTDTQYF,TRBJ2-3,TRBV5-4
CSGGGDNQETQYF,TRBJ2-5,TRBV29-1
CASSLSGTTNTGELFF,TRBJ2-2,TRBV27
CASSPSVQGGEETQYF,TRBJ2-5,TRBV9
CASSQGTGKGKVYEQYF,TRBJ2-7,TRBV14
CASSYRPGQRDIQYF,TRBJ2-4,TRBV19
CASSPGHRGDSPLHF,TRBJ1-6,TRBV4-1
CATSSRKSRQANPYEQYF,TRBJ2-7,TRBV15
CASMRGMNTEAFF,TRBJ1-1,TRBV2
CASSAGADGNTIYF,TRBJ1-3,TRBV6-1
CASSSGGRDSHRQEQYF,TRBJ2-7,TRBV7-9
CSVEDPDRGLGEQYF,TRBJ2-5,TRBV29-1
CASSPPTGTGLYEQYF,TRBJ2-7,TRBV18
CASSSGAGADTQYF,TRBJ2-3,TRBV5-1
CASSPKDRDYSNQPQHF,TRBJ1-5,TRBV4-2
CAISESGGPYEQYF,TRBJ2-7,TRBV10-3
CASSQDAGPYNEQFF,TRBJ2-1,TRBV4-3
CASSLTVSSYEQYF,TRBJ2-7,TRBV28
CASSWGLAGGPSSYNEQFF,TRBJ2-1,TRBV7-3
CASSKQTGADTEAFF,TRBJ1-1,TRBV4-3